This section outlines one T cell receptor (beta chain) sequence together with its context. The data derive from a study of blood T cell repertoires in COVID-19. Study in general: Spain, Italy and the United States supplied samples that represented acute and convalescent COVID-19. PBMCs, B-cell-depleted T cells, or T cells were the source of the cDNA or gDNA that made up the material.

V was clipped by 4 bases and J by 6 bases; unmatched bases: 9. Germline values: CDR1 PRHDT, CDR2 FYEKMQ (reference sequence). The length of the CDR3 is 16 residues. Original handling: Reference gene primer amplification gave estimated nucleated cell counts. This table comes from immunoSEQ multiplex PCR, and its TCRdb copy is limited to in-frame clones, with some not included. The V and J calls and clone size come from that table; D and trimming were worked out from the DNA. The table lists 80,000 or so clones, roughly 73% of them singletons. The chain links TRBV13 to TRBJ2-1, with 10 bases aligning to TRBD1. The material sequenced was peripheral blood. The clonotype was recovered from a human donor in a cohort sampled during active COVID-19. The CDR3 region is CASSSLGTGARNEQFF. The CDR3 DNA sequence: TGTGCCAGCAGCTCCCTCGGGACAGGGGCCCGCAATGAGCAGTTCTTC.